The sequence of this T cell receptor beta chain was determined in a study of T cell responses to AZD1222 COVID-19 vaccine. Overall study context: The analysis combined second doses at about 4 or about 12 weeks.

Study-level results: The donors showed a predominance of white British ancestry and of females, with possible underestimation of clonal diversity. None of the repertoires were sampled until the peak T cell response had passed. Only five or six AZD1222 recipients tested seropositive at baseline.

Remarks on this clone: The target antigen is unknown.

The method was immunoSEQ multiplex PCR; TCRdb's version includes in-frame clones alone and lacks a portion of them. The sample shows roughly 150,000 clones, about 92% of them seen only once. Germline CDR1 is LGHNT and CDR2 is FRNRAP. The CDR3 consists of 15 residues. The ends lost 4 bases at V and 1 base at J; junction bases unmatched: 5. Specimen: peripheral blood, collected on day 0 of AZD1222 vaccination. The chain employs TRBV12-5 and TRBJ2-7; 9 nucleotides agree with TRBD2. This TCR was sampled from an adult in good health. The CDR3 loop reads CASGSPAGGSYEQYF. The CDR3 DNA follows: TGTGCTAGTGGTTCCCCAGCGGGGGGTTCCTACGAGCAGTACTTC.